The 31 T cell receptor beta chains below were found in one sample sequenced in a study of CD8 T cells in ankylosing spondylitis. TCRdb re-analysed the 5' RACE reads in MiXCR, keeping a single row per CDR3 protein. The sample holds under 200,000 distinct CDR3 sequences, about an eighth seen once. Sequenced sample: blood, either unsorted or a sorted T cell fraction (not recorded which). These receptors were taken from a female donor with ankylosing spondylitis or in good health (not recorded which).

The chain joins TRBV11-2 to TRBJ2-1; 14 bases are shared with TRBD2. V trimming: 4 bases; J trimming: 7 bases; junction bases outside the gene matches: 18. Germline lookup yields CDR1 SGHAT and CDR2 FQNNGV. The CDR3 consists of 20 residues. In nucleotides, the CDR3 is TGTGCCAGCAGCTCCCGCCCAGGACTAGCGGGAGGTTCTCAGGGTAATGAGCAGTTCTTC. This translates into CASSSRPGLAGGSQGNEQFF.

This clonotype was seen many times. The chain uses TRBV20-1 and TRBJ2-7; 9 bases are a match to TRBD2. Germline V CDR1 and CDR2: DFQATT, SNEGSKA (reference sequence). This CDR3 has 14 residues. With V trimmed by 3 bases and J by 6 bases, 9 bases remained unmatched. The CDR3, as DNA: TGCAGTGCTAGGCTAGCGGGAATACTAAGCGAGCAGTACTTC. Translation: CSARLAGILSEQYF.

About this clonotype: A much larger clone differs by one base, so this may be a read error. The chain links TRBV9 to TRBJ1-6; weak D call: TRBD1 (5 bases). Germline-derived CDR1 and CDR2 are SGDLS and YYNGEE. The length of the CDR3 is 18 residues. The chain's CDR3 is CASWVVVGRKGSNSPHHF. CDR3 nucleotides: TGTGCCAGCTGGGTTGTCGTGGGACGTAAGGGATCTAATTCACCCCACCACTTT.

The gene calls are TRBV30 and TRBJ1-1, with 9 bases that match TRBD1. CDR1 and CDR2 (germline): GTSNPN, SVGIG (reference sequence). The CDR3 contains 14 residues. Germline trimming cut 4 bases from V and 1 base from J; bases unmatched to any gene: 4. CDR3 sequence reads: CAWTKGQGNTEAFF. The CDR3 DNA sequence: TGTGCCTGGACGAAGGGACAGGGGAACACTGAAGCTTTCTTT.

V usage is TRBV28 and J usage is TRBJ2-3; the D gene is possibly TRBD2 (6 bases). Germline CDR1 reads MDHEN; CDR2 reads SYDVKM. The ends were cut back, 3 bases at V and 3 bases at J, with 13 bases in the middle. CDR3 length: 15 amino acids. This CDR3 reads CASSLSGRRTDTQYF. For the CDR3, the DNA is TGTGCCAGCAGTTTGAGCGGGCGTAGGACAGATACGCAGTATTTT.

The chain employs TRBV10-3 and TRBJ2-1, with D unclear. CDR3 length: 15 residues. Germline CDR1 and CDR2: ENHRY and SYGVKD. V lost 3 bases to trimming and J lost 7 bases, with 16 bases between them. The CDR3 sequence is CAISDYQFGPNEQFF. Here the CDR3 DNA reads TGTGCCATCAGTGATTACCAATTTGGGCCAAATGAGCAGTTCTTC.

This clonotype appeared many times. The chain links TRBV5-1 to TRBJ2-1; 13 nucleotides match TRBD2. The V gene end was trimmed by 4 bases and the J gene end by 9 bases; junction bases not matched to a gene: 10. The CDR3 runs to 16 residues. Germline V gene lookup returns CDR1 SGHRS and CDR2 YFSETQ. In DNA, the CDR3 is TGCGCCAGCAGCATAGGACTAGCGGGAGTTCCGGGTGAGCAGTTCTTC. Protein sequence: CASSIGLAGVPGEQFF.

This clonotype appeared a few times. The DNA of the CDR3 is TGTGCCAGCAGCGTATTGGTCTCTGGGGCCAACGTCCTGACTTTC. Protein: CASSVLVSGANVLTF. The rearrangement uses TRBV9 and TRBJ2-6; the D is unclear. CDR3 length: 15 amino acids. V shed 1 base and J shed 0 bases, with 5 bases lying between them. Germline assignment: CDR1 SGDLS and CDR2 YYNGEE.

The chain couples TRBV2 to TRBJ2-7; D not certain. CDR3 length: 11 amino acids. Trimming stripped 6 bases from V and 6 bases from J, with 9 bases between. Germline-derived CDR1 and CDR2 are SNHLY and FYNNEI. The CDR3 nucleotides are TGTGCCAGCAGGGAGAACGGCGAGCAGTACTTC. Amino acids: CASRENGEQYF.

CDR3 bases: TGCAGTGCCGAGGGACTAGCGGGAGTCAATGAGCAGTTCTTC. Translation: CSAEGLAGVNEQFF. The rearrangement uses TRBV20-1 and TRBJ2-1; 14 bases line up with TRBD2. The germline V gene encodes CDR1 DFQATT and CDR2 SNEGSKA (reference sequence). This CDR3 spans 14 amino acids. V dropped 6 bases and J dropped 6; count of bases not matched to a gene: 4.

This clonotype was observed many times. This chain joins TRBV11-2 and TRBJ2-1; 13 bases align to TRBD2. Germline V gene sequence: CDR1 SGHAT, CDR2 FQNNGV. The CDR3 extends over 19 amino acids. The J segment lost 0 bases and the V segment lost 5 bases, leaving 10 bases of the junction unmatched. The CDR3 region is CASSRPGLAGSGSYNEQFF. CDR3 coding DNA: TGTGCCAGCAGCCGGCCGGGACTAGCGGGGTCGGGCTCCTACAATGAGCAGTTCTTC.

This clonotype has ten or more counts. The chain combines TRBV25-1 with TRBJ1-1, with D uncertain. Trimming took off 2 bases at V and 2 bases at J, with 12 bases between the two ends. Per the germline V gene, CDR1 is MGHDK and CDR2 is SYGVNS. The CDR3 length is 15 residues. The CDR3 DNA reads as TGTGCCAGCAGTGAAGTCGAACCTTATAACACTGAAGCTTTCTTT. Its protein is CASSEVEPYNTEAFF.

This clonotype was seen a handful of times. The chain has TRBV7-9 and TRBJ2-5, with 7 bases lining up with TRBD1. With V trimmed by 4 bases and J by 2 bases, 4 bases remained unmatched. This CDR3 contains 14 residues. The germline gives CDR1 SEHNR, CDR2 FQNEAQ (reference sequence). CDR3 region: CASSSTGQQETQYF. The CDR3 DNA follows: TGTGCCAGCAGCTCGACGGGACAGCAAGAGACCCAGTACTTC.

This clonotype came up a few times. The chain combines TRBV5-5 with TRBJ1-5, with 7 positions matching TRBD1. Germline V gives CDR1 SGHKS, CDR2 YYEKEE (reference sequence). V was pared by 4 bases and J by 4 bases, with 8 bases of the junction left unmatched. CDR3 length equals 15 residues. The CDR3 DNA reads as TGTGCCAGCAGCCCCCTGCAGGGGGGGAATCAGCCCCAGCATTTT. Translating it yields CASSPLQGGNQPQHF.

This clonotype was counted between two and nine times. CDR3 in DNA: TGCAGTGCTAGAGATGGCCAGGTGGGGACTAGCGGGAGTGATACGCAGTATTTT. Translated, it gives CSARDGQVGTSGSDTQYF. The rearrangement joins TRBV20-1 to TRBJ2-3; 14 positions agree with TRBD2. This CDR3 has 18 residues. Germline trimming cut 0 bases from V and 6 bases from J; bases unmatched to any gene: 11. CDR1 is DFQATT and CDR2 is SNEGSKA in the germline V gene (reference sequence).

This clonotype appeared many times. The CDR3 bases are TGCAGCTGGCGGCTAGTGAATGAGCAGTTCTTC. The encoded protein is CSWRLVNEQFF. The chain employs TRBV29-1 and TRBJ2-1; no clear D gene. Germline values: CDR1 SQVTM, CDR2 ANQGSEA. This CDR3 contains 11 residues. Deletions cut 8 bases from V and 7 bases from J, with 12 bases between.

This clonotype was seen ten or more times. This chain joins TRBV7-3 and TRBJ2-1; D unresolved. Germline V gives CDR1 SGHTA, CDR2 FQGTGA. The CDR3 is 9 amino acids. V was clipped by 9 bases and J by 7 bases, with 4 bases between them. This chain's CDR3 is CARGNEQFF. The CDR3 DNA follows: TGTGCCAGAGGGAATGAGCAGTTCTTC.

The sample holds a few counts of this clonotype. The chain couples TRBV7-2 to TRBJ1-5; possibly TRBD1 for D (5 bases). Looked up from germline, CDR1 is SGHTA and CDR2 is FQGNSA. The germline V and J ends were trimmed by 5 bases and 2 bases, with 10 bases remaining between them. The CDR3 runs to 14 residues. The DNA of the CDR3 is TGTGCCAGCAGCGGACAAACCGGCAATCAGCCCCAGCATTTT. This encodes CASSGQTGNQPQHF.

This chain links TRBV6-1 with TRBJ2-1; weak D call: TRBD2 (6 bases). Germline CDR1 and CDR2: MNHNS and SASEGT. The CDR3 consists of 14 residues. V shed 9 bases and J shed 3 bases, with 15 bases lying between them. CDR3 sequence: CASTSLVGYNEQFF. Written as DNA, the CDR3 is TGTGCCAGTACTAGCTTGGTGGGCTACAATGAGCAGTTCTTC.

This clonotype was seen ten or more times. J is TRBJ2-2 and V is TRBV5-1; D remains unclear. This CDR3 comprises 15 residues. V gave up 0 bases and J gave up 4 bases, with 10 bases separating them. Germline lookup yields CDR1 SGHRS and CDR2 YFSETQ. The CDR3 spells CASSLVEFSTGELFF. DNA for the CDR3: TGCGCCAGCAGCTTGGTAGAGTTTTCCACCGGGGAGCTGTTTTTT.

This clonotype occurred many times. The chain uses TRBV7-2 and TRBJ2-7; D gene unclear. V was clipped by 2 bases and J by 3 bases, with 8 bases between them. The CDR3 length is 13 residues. The germline V gene encodes CDR1 SGHTA and CDR2 FQGNSA. The CDR3 nucleotides read TGTGCCAGCAGCTTATCTTCCAACTACGAGCAGTACTTC. Translating gives CASSLSSNYEQYF.

Concerning this clonotype: With a much larger clone just one base away, this may be a read error. The rearrangement uses TRBV11-2 and TRBJ1-1; D gene ambiguous. V lost 3 bases to trimming and J lost 3 bases, with 8 bases between them. The CDR3 length is 13 residues. CDR1 and CDR2 (germline): SGHAT, FQNNGV. CDR3 loop: CASSFNSYTEAFF. The CDR3 nucleotides read TGTGCCAGCAGCTTTAACAGCTACACTGAAGCTTTCTTT.

This chain joins TRBV20-1 and TRBJ2-1, with TRBD2 matching 7 bases. The CDR3 runs to 10 residues. Germline trimming cut 8 bases from V and 7 bases from J; bases unmatched to any gene: 2. Germline V gene data show CDR1 as DFQATT and CDR2 as SNEGSKA (reference sequence). CDR3 sequence (DNA): TGCAGTACCGGGGGGAATGAGCAGTTCTTC. Translated, it gives CSTGGNEQFF.

The rearrangement uses TRBV10-3 and TRBJ1-4, with unresolved D. The CDR3 contains 16 residues. CDR1 is ENHRY and CDR2 is SYGVKD in the germline V gene. Trimming took off 4 bases at V and 3 bases at J, with 15 bases between the two ends. The CDR3 nucleotides read TGTGCCATCAGTGGCCGCCCCTCAGGCGCTAATGAAAAACTGTTTTTT. Protein sequence: CAISGRPSGANEKLFF.

This clonotype appeared many times. The rearrangement joins TRBV4-3 to TRBJ2-7; D possibly uses TRBD1 or TRBD2 (5 bases each). Germline loops: CDR1 LGHNA, CDR2 YSLEER. This CDR3 is built from 15 residues. Between the trimmed V and J ends, which lost 0 bases and 3 bases, there was a span of 12 bases. The CDR3 DNA is TGCGCCAGCAGCCAAGATCAGGGCGGGTTCTACGAGCAGTACTTC. Its protein is CASSQDQGGFYEQYF.

The table lists this clonotype with many counts. This chain joins TRBV25-1 and TRBJ1-5, with D possibly TRBD1 on 5 matching bases. This CDR3 spans 17 amino acids. V was cut by 0 bases and J by 4 bases, with 16 bases left in between. Per germline, CDR1 MGHDK and CDR2 SYGVNS. CDR3 sequence reads: CASSEYRGQNLNQPQHF. The CDR3 DNA sequence: TGTGCCAGCAGTGAATATAGGGGCCAGAACCTAAATCAGCCCCAGCATTTT.

The chain has TRBV29-1 and TRBJ1-2, with 7 bases aligning to TRBD1. J was trimmed by 6 bases and V by 3 bases; bases with no gene match: 10. Germline V gene sequence: CDR1 SQVTM, CDR2 ANQGSEA. This CDR3 is built from 14 residues. CDR3 DNA sequence: TGCAGCGTTGATACAGGGGTTAGAGGGGATGGCTACACCTTC. This codes for CSVDTGVRGDGYTF.

This chain connects TRBV10-3 to TRBJ2-5; 13 nucleotides align to TRBD2. The V segment lost 6 bases and the J segment 5 bases; nucleotides outside the gene matches: 15. The CDR3 has 18 amino acids. Germline lookup yields CDR1 ENHRY and CDR2 SYGVKD. The CDR3 is CAIRPGLAGSGAAETQYF. The CDR3, as DNA: TGTGCCATCAGGCCGGGACTAGCGGGGAGTGGGGCGGCGGAGACCCAGTACTTC.

Ten or more counts support this clonotype. The genes are TRBV9 and TRBJ2-7; D gene uncertain. Germline lookup yields CDR1 SGDLS and CDR2 YYNGEE. The CDR3 totals 14 residues. V was cut by 0 bases and J by 0 bases, with 7 bases left in between. Here the CDR3 reads CASSVGVSSYEQYF. The CDR3 coding sequence is TGTGCCAGCAGCGTAGGGGTGAGCTCCTACGAGCAGTACTTC.

Note on this clonotype: A much larger clone differs from this one at a single base, so this may be a read error. The rearrangement links TRBV6-1 to TRBJ2-1; tentatively, D is TRBD1 (6 bases). CDR1 is MNHNS, CDR2 SASEGT, per germline. The CDR3 covers 16 residues. CDR3 sequence: CASSEDGGGSYNEQLF. In DNA, the CDR3 is TGTGCCAGCAGTGAAGACGGTGGGGGCTCCTACAATGAGCAGCTCTTC.

This clonotype was counted at least ten times. The genes are TRBV7-9 and TRBJ2-3, with 8 bases that match TRBD2. Losses at the gene ends were 3 bases for V and 0 bases for J; bases not matched to a gene: 5. Germline V gives CDR1 SEHNR, CDR2 FQNEAQ (reference sequence). The CDR3 has 16 amino acids. The CDR3 sequence is CASSFTSGSSTDTQYF. The DNA of the CDR3 is TGTGCCAGCAGCTTCACCAGCGGGAGTAGCACAGATACGCAGTATTTT.